The 21 T cell receptor beta chains below were found in one sample sequenced in a study of blood T cell repertoires in COVID-19. Sequenced by immunoSEQ multiplex PCR; TCRdb stores in-frame clones only, minus some. The sample lists about 260,000 clones, 88% occurring once. The sequenced material came from PBMCs or T cells enriched from blood (not recorded which). All receptors derive from a woman aged 50 to 60 who had recovered from COVID-19.

This chain uses TRBV10-2 with TRBJ2-5, with D perhaps matching TRBD1 (6 bases). The CDR3 has 14 amino acids. V was cut by 10 bases and J by 1 base, with 16 bases left in between. Per germline, CDR1 WSHSY and CDR2 SAAADI. CDR3 sequence reads: CATKTGRSQETQYF. The CDR3 DNA reads TGCGCCACCAAGACAGGAAGATCCCAAGAGACCCAGTACTTC.

This clone occurred a few times. The chain employs TRBV7-9 and TRBJ2-7; 10 bases line up with TRBD2. V shed 2 bases and J 9 bases; nucleotides not matched to a gene: 10. Germline V gives CDR1 SEHNR, CDR2 FQNEAQ (reference sequence). CDR3 length: 15 amino acids. This CDR3 reads CASSLTAGGPFRQYF. The CDR3 nucleotides are TGTGCCAGCAGCTTAACAGCGGGAGGGCCTTTTAGGCAGTACTTC.

This clone has just one count. V is TRBV7-8 and J is TRBJ2-7, with 9 nucleotides matching TRBD2. Germline lookup yields CDR1 SGHVS and CDR2 FQNEAQ. J was trimmed by 1 base and V by 4 bases; bases with no gene match: 5. The CDR3 has 15 residues. The CDR3 here is CASSWEAGGSYEQYF. The CDR3, as DNA: TGTGCCAGCAGCTGGGAAGCGGGAGGTTCCTACGAGCAGTACTTC.

The genes are TRBV11-2 and TRBJ2-3; D ambiguous. The CDR3 runs to 16 residues. Trimming left V 1 base short and J 2 bases short, with 13 bases between. Germline-derived CDR1 and CDR2 are SGHAT and FQNNGV. The CDR3 is CASSLGARANTDTQYF. CDR3 DNA: TGTGCCAGCAGCTTAGGGGCTCGAGCCAACACAGATACGCAGTATTTT.

V usage is TRBV14 and J usage is TRBJ2-1, with 10 bases aligning to TRBD2. V shed 4 bases, J shed 6 bases, and the junction held 15 bases outside the gene matches. The CDR3 totals 18 residues. Germline CDR1 reads SGHDN; CDR2 reads FVKESK. The CDR3 loop is CASSRKGIALAGVNEQFF. Here the CDR3 DNA reads TGTGCCAGCAGCCGAAAAGGGATTGCTCTAGCGGGAGTCAATGAGCAGTTCTTC.

The V and J genes are TRBV7-2 and TRBJ2-7; 7 bases are a match to TRBD1. Per the germline V gene, CDR1 is SGHTA and CDR2 is FQGNSA. V shed 8 bases, J shed 2 bases, and the junction held 6 bases outside the gene matches. The CDR3 runs to 13 residues. The CDR3 here is CASRGGAAYEQYF. The CDR3 DNA reads TGTGCCAGCCGAGGGGGCGCTGCCTACGAGCAGTACTTC.

The chain links TRBV19 to TRBJ2-1; D remains ambiguous. Trimming took 1 base from V and 9 from J, leaving 16 bases between them. The CDR3 length is 15 residues. Per germline, CDR1 LNHDA and CDR2 SQIVND (reference sequence). CDR3 protein: CASSIVGPAPGEQFF. The CDR3 DNA reads as TGTGCCAGTAGTATAGTTGGCCCAGCCCCGGGTGAGCAGTTCTTC.

The chain links TRBV28 to TRBJ2-7, with D perhaps TRBD2 (5 bases). Per the germline V gene, CDR1 is MDHEN and CDR2 is SYDVKM. Trimming pared 2 bases from V and 7 bases from J, leaving 12 bases between. CDR3 size: 13 residues. For the CDR3, the DNA is TGTGCCAGCAGTTTACCCCGGGGTGATGAGCAGTACTTC. It encodes CASSLPRGDEQYF.

The chain combines TRBV3-1 (or the pseudogene TRBV3-2) with TRBJ1-1; 10 nucleotides match TRBD1. V gave up 5 bases and J gave up 1 base; unmatched junction bases: 7. CDR3 size: 16 residues. Germline values: CDR1 LGHDT, CDR2 YNNKEL (reference sequence). Here the CDR3 DNA reads TGTGCCAGCAGCAAGACAGGGGGCAGGGCGAACACTGAAGCTTTCTTT. Its translation is CASSKTGGRANTEAFF.

The chain employs TRBV5-6 and TRBJ1-1, with D perhaps TRBD1 (5 bases). Per germline, CDR1 SGHDT and CDR2 YYEEEE. The CDR3 spans 15 residues. With 4 bases removed from V and 2 bases from J, the gap between germline ends came to 15 bases. The CDR3 loop is CASSPLGGTNTEAFF. Here the CDR3 DNA reads TGTGCCAGCAGCCCCCTAGGAGGGACCAACACTGAAGCTTTCTTT.

V usage is TRBV7-8 and J usage is TRBJ2-3; 7 nucleotides match TRBD2. V lost 1 base and J lost 5; bases outside the gene matches: 6. The CDR3 is 15 amino acids. Germline lookup yields CDR1 SGHVS and CDR2 FQNEAQ. CDR3 protein: CASSLDGGGVDTQYF. The CDR3 bases are TGTGCCAGCAGCTTAGACGGGGGAGGGGTAGATACGCAGTATTTT.

There are a few counts of this clone. The gene calls are TRBV5-5 and TRBJ1-2; no clear D. Germline lookup yields CDR1 SGHKS and CDR2 YYEKEE (reference sequence). This CDR3 contains 16 residues. Trimming removed 0 bases at V and 6 bases at J, with 18 bases between. The CDR3 DNA follows: TGTGCCAGCAGCTTGGCCGGCGGGTTGGACGTAAATGGCTACACCTTC. Residues: CASSLAGGLDVNGYTF.

The CDR3 DNA sequence: TGTGCCAGCAGTTACAACAGGGGAGGATCACCCCTCCACTTT. Translating gives CASSYNRGGSPLHF. The chain combines TRBV6-5 with TRBJ1-6, with 7 bases fitting TRBD1. This CDR3 is 14 amino acids long. CDR1 and CDR2 (germline): MNHEY, SVGAGI. V was pared by 2 bases and J by 10 bases, with 5 bases of the junction left unmatched.

The V call is TRBV14, the J call TRBJ2-7, with TRBD2 matching 7 bases. There are 15 residues in the CDR3. The germline gives CDR1 SGHDN, CDR2 FVKESK. With 1 base clipped from V and 4 bases from J, the junction kept 7 bases outside the gene matches. CDR3 amino acids: CASSQVSSGGYEQYF. The CDR3 bases are TGTGCCAGCAGCCAAGTGTCTAGCGGAGGTTACGAGCAGTACTTC.

This chain links TRBV20-1 with TRBJ2-7; D may be TRBD1 (5 bases). The V end lost 3 bases, the J end lost 0 bases, and 6 bases lay between the germline ends. Germline V gene data show CDR1 as DFQATT and CDR2 as SNEGSKA (reference sequence). CDR3 size: 12 residues. The chain's CDR3 is CSASGASYEQYF. In DNA form, the CDR3 reads TGCAGTGCTAGTGGGGCCTCCTACGAGCAGTACTTC.

This chain uses TRBV7-2 with TRBJ1-5; TRBD1 matches at 8 bases. Germline V gene sequence: CDR1 SGHTA, CDR2 FQGNSA. V gave up 5 bases and J gave up 6 bases; unmatched junction bases: 9. The CDR3 length is 15 residues. The CDR3 protein is CASSGDRGGGQPQHF. CDR3 coding DNA: TGTGCCAGCAGCGGAGACAGGGGAGGAGGTCAGCCCCAGCATTTT.

The chain combines TRBV28 with TRBJ1-2; the D gene is possibly TRBD1 (5 bases). The CDR3 contains 12 residues. Trimming took 5 bases from V and 2 from J, leaving 6 bases between them. Germline CDR1 and CDR2: MDHEN and SYDVKM. CDR3 protein: CASSPGNYGYTF. The CDR3, as DNA: TGTGCCAGCAGTCCAGGGAACTATGGCTACACCTTC.

V gene TRBV4-3 combines with J gene TRBJ2-5; 10 bases match TRBD2. V was pared by 0 bases and J by 5 bases, with 9 bases of the junction left unmatched. Germline assignment: CDR1 LGHNA and CDR2 YSLEER. This CDR3 spans 17 amino acids. This CDR3 reads CASSQESPAGGVETQYF. For the CDR3, the DNA is TGCGCCAGCAGCCAAGAGTCACCAGCGGGAGGGGTCGAGACCCAGTACTTC.

The rearrangement joins TRBV7-9 to TRBJ2-6; 7 nucleotides align to TRBD1. Germline assignment: CDR1 SEHNR and CDR2 FQNEAQ (reference sequence). The CDR3 covers 17 residues. J gave up 0 bases and V 5 bases, and 7 bases lay outside the gene matches. This CDR3 reads CASSDGTAFSGANVLTF. CDR3 nucleotides: TGTGCCAGCAGCGACGGGACAGCGTTCTCTGGGGCCAACGTCCTGACTTTC.

The rearrangement uses TRBV7-6 and TRBJ1-4; maybe TRBD1 (6 bases). The CDR3 runs 14 residues. Looked up from germline, CDR1 is SGHVS and CDR2 is FNYEAQ. V was cut by 5 bases and J by 8 bases, with 15 bases left in between. The DNA of the CDR3 is TGTGCCAGCAGCCCCAGGGGTCTTAGGGAAAAACTGTTTTTT. Translation: CASSPRGLREKLFF. Using reference TRBV7-6 and TRBJ1-4 for the parts outside the CDR3, the full variable domain is GAGVSQSPRYKVTKRGQDVALRCDPISGHVSLYWYRQALGQGPEFLTYFNYEAQQDKSGLPNDRFSAERPEGSISTLTIQRTEQRDSAMYRCASSPRGLREKLFFGSGTQLSVL.

The V and J genes are TRBV28 and TRBJ2-3, with 8 bases aligning to TRBD1. The CDR3 has 15 amino acids. V lost 5 bases and J lost 3; bases outside the gene matches: 7. The V gene's germline CDR1 is MDHEN and CDR2 SYDVKM. CDR3 nucleotides: TGTGCCAGCAGTCCCCGGGACAGGTTAACAGATACGCAGTATTTT. Translation: CASSPRDRLTDTQYF.